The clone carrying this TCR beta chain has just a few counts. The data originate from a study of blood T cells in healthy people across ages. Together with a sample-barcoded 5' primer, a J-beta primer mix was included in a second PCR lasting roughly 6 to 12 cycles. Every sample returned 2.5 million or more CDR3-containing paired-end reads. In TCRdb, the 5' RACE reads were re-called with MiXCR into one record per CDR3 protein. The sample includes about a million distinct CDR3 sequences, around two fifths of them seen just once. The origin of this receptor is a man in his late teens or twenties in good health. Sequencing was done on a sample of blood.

CDR3: CASSFWTSGLEDLAKNIQYF. DNA of the CDR3: TGCGCCAGCAGCTTTTGGACTAGCGGGCTAGAAGATCTAGCCAAAAACATTCAGTACTTC. The J gene is TRBJ2-4, the V gene TRBV5-1; 11 bases align to TRBD2. Looked up from germline, CDR1 is SGHRS and CDR2 is YFSETQ. J lost 0 bases, V lost 2 bases, and 13 bases had no gene match. This CDR3 is built from 20 residues. Based on the CDR3 plus reference TRBV5-1 and TRBJ2-4, the full variable domain is KAGVTQTPRYLIKTRGQQVTLSCSPISGHRSVSWYQQTPGQGLQFLFEYFSETQRNKGNFPGRFSGRQFSNSRSEMNVSTLELGDSALYLCASSFWTSGLEDLAKNIQYFGAGTRLSVL.